These 15 T cell receptor beta chains share one sample of origin, sequenced in a study of CD8+ T cells in alopecia areata. It was cDNA, reverse transcribed from extracted RNA, that served as the sequencing template. Data came from immunoSEQ multiplex PCR; TCRdb stores just in-frame clones and leaves some out. The sample shows about 150,000 clones, roughly 50% of them seen only once. Sequencing was performed on CD4+ T cells sorted from blood. These receptors were taken from a human donor with alopecia areata.

The chain has TRBV5-1 and TRBJ2-6, with D perhaps TRBD1 (6 bases). CDR1 is SGHRS, CDR2 YFSETQ, per germline. The CDR3 loop spans 17 amino acids. V lost 0 bases and J lost 0, with 10 bases in between. The CDR3 nucleotides read TGCGCCAGCAGCTTGGCCGGACAGATCTCTGGGGCCAACGTCCTGACTTTC. This sequence encodes CASSLAGQISGANVLTF.

This chain links TRBV6-5 with TRBJ2-7, with 7 bases aligning to TRBD1. There are 15 residues in the CDR3. From germline, CDR1 is MNHEY and CDR2 SVGAGI. Germline trimming cut 5 bases from V and 3 bases from J; bases unmatched to any gene: 10. The CDR3 nucleotides are TGTGCCAGCAGTCGGAGACCCCAGGGGGACTACGAGCAGTACTTC. Residues: CASSRRPQGDYEQYF.

This clone was picked up a small number of times. The same CDR3 can be traced to other DNA sequences in this sample. CDR3 sequence: CASSSGSSYNEQFF. CDR3 coding DNA: TGCGCCAGCAGTAGCGGGAGCTCCTACAATGAGCAGTTCTTC. This chain links TRBV5-1 with TRBJ2-1, with TRBD2 identical over 9 bases. The V and J ends lost 5 bases and 0 bases, in that order; junction bases with no gene match: 0. This CDR3 region has 14 residues. CDR1 and CDR2 from the germline V gene are SGHRS and YFSETQ.

V and J are TRBV29-1 and TRBJ2-1; TRBD2 matches at 11 bases. V was pared by 3 bases and J by 7 bases, with 5 bases of the junction left unmatched. Germline CDR1 reads SQVTM; CDR2 reads ANQGSEA. The CDR3 length is 14 residues. The CDR3 nucleotides are TGCAGCGTTGATACTAGCGGGAGTCTAAATGAGCAGTTCTTC. It is translated as CSVDTSGSLNEQFF.

V and J are TRBV6-5 and TRBJ2-2; the D is unclear. The V gene lost 0 bases and the J gene lost 6 bases, with 14 bases spanning the gap. The CDR3 sequence is 16 residues long. Germline V lookup: CDR1 MNHEY, CDR2 SVGAGI. CDR3 sequence reads: CASSYSRRDPAGELFF. The CDR3 DNA is TGTGCCAGCAGTTACTCACGGCGTGACCCCGCCGGGGAGCTGTTTTTT.

The genes are TRBV27 and TRBJ1-1, with 7 positions matching TRBD1. This CDR3 has 16 residues. After removal of 4 bases from V and 3 bases from J, the junction contained 11 bases not matched to a gene. CDR1 is MNHEY, CDR2 SMNVEV, per germline (reference sequence). The CDR3 loop reads CASSSRQGLGYTEAFF. CDR3 bases: TGTGCCAGCAGTTCCAGACAGGGTTTAGGTTACACTGAAGCTTTCTTT.

This CDR3 is CSVSGRLADYNEQFF. The CDR3 coding sequence is TGCAGCGTTTCAGGGAGACTAGCGGACTACAATGAGCAGTTCTTC. The chain has TRBV29-1 and TRBJ2-1, with 9 bases aligning to TRBD2. The CDR3 is made up of 15 amino acids. V lost 5 bases and J lost 3; bases outside the gene matches: 8. Looked up from germline, CDR1 is SQVTM and CDR2 is ANQGSEA.

CDR3 amino acids: CSVENLALGTEAFF. The CDR3 DNA reads as TGCAGCGTTGAGAATTTAGCCTTGGGGACTGAAGCTTTCTTT. The chain recombines TRBV29-1 with TRBJ1-1, with D unresolved. Looked up from germline, CDR1 is SQVTM and CDR2 is ANQGSEA. Trimming pared 3 bases from V and 5 bases from J, leaving 16 bases between. The CDR3 runs to 14 residues. Filled out from reference TRBV29-1 and TRBJ1-1, the complete variable domain reads SAVISQKPSRDICQRGTSLTIQCQVDSQVTMMFWYRQQPGQSLTLIATANQGSEATYESGFVIDKFPISRPNLTFSTLTVSNMSPEDSSIYLCSVENLALGTEAFFGQGTRLTVV.

The chain combines TRBV5-4 with TRBJ2-1, with a weak D call TRBD1 (5 bases). V lost 2 bases, J lost 7 bases, and 22 bases lay in between. This CDR3 has 17 amino acids. Germline V gene data show CDR1 as SGHNT and CDR2 as YYREEE (reference sequence). In DNA form, the CDR3 reads TGTGCCAGCAGCTTCACGGAATGGGGCTCACAAAGGAATGAGCAGTTCTTC. It is translated as CASSFTEWGSQRNEQFF.

The CDR3 protein is CATSGGTYNEQFF. The CDR3 DNA is TGTGCCACCTCCGGCGGGACCTACAATGAGCAGTTCTTC. This chain links TRBV28 with TRBJ2-1; tentatively, D is TRBD2 (6 bases). In germline, CDR1 is MDHEN, CDR2 SYDVKM. The CDR3 runs to 13 residues. Between the trimmed V and J ends, which lost 10 bases and 2 bases, there was a span of 12 bases.

Points on this clone: Other nucleotide sequences from this sample produce the same CDR3. This sequence joins TRBV5-1 and TRBJ2-1; D call uncertain. V lost 4 bases, J lost 7 bases, and 6 bases lay in between. Germline-derived CDR1 and CDR2 are SGHRS and YFSETQ. This CDR3 spans 11 amino acids. The CDR3 region has the DNA TGCGCCAGCAGCCTCAATAATGAGCAGTTCTTC. Translated: CASSLNNEQFF.

Points on this clone: The junction does not match germline at one end; this may be a read error. J is TRBJ1-2 and V is TRBV27; D is possibly TRBD1 (5 bases). This CDR3 is 12 amino acids long. Germline loops: CDR1 MNHEY, CDR2 SMNVEV (reference sequence). CDR3 sequence reads: CASSTYPGTPNF. The CDR3 DNA reads TGTGCCAGCAGTACTTACCCCGGGACCCCAAACTTC.

This clone occurred a few times. The CDR3: CASSLVWPRGKAGELFF. The DNA for the CDR3 is TGTGCCAGCAGCTTGGTATGGCCCAGAGGTAAGGCCGGGGAGCTGTTTTTT. The chain combines TRBV5-6 with TRBJ2-2, with D unclear. V was cut by 0 bases and J by 6 bases, with 18 bases left in between. The CDR3 sequence is 17 residues long. Germline values: CDR1 SGHDT, CDR2 YYEEEE.

The chain employs TRBV30 and TRBJ1-2; 7 positions match TRBD1. The CDR3 is 13 amino acids. The V segment lost 8 bases and the J segment 2 bases; nucleotides outside the gene matches: 8. CDR1 and CDR2 from the germline V gene are GTSNPN and SVGIG (reference sequence). The CDR3 nucleotides read TGTGCCGGACCGGGACAGAGAAACTATGGCTACACCTTC. The encoded protein is CAGPGQRNYGYTF.

The rearrangement uses TRBV29-1 and TRBJ2-3; 13 bases line up with TRBD2. V shed 8 bases and J 8 bases; nucleotides not matched to a gene: 7. The CDR3 contains 13 residues. Germline V gene lookup returns CDR1 SQVTM and CDR2 ANQGSEA. The CDR3 protein is CSFGLAGVGTQYF. CDR3 nucleotide sequence: TGCAGCTTTGGACTAGCGGGAGTCGGTACGCAGTATTTT.